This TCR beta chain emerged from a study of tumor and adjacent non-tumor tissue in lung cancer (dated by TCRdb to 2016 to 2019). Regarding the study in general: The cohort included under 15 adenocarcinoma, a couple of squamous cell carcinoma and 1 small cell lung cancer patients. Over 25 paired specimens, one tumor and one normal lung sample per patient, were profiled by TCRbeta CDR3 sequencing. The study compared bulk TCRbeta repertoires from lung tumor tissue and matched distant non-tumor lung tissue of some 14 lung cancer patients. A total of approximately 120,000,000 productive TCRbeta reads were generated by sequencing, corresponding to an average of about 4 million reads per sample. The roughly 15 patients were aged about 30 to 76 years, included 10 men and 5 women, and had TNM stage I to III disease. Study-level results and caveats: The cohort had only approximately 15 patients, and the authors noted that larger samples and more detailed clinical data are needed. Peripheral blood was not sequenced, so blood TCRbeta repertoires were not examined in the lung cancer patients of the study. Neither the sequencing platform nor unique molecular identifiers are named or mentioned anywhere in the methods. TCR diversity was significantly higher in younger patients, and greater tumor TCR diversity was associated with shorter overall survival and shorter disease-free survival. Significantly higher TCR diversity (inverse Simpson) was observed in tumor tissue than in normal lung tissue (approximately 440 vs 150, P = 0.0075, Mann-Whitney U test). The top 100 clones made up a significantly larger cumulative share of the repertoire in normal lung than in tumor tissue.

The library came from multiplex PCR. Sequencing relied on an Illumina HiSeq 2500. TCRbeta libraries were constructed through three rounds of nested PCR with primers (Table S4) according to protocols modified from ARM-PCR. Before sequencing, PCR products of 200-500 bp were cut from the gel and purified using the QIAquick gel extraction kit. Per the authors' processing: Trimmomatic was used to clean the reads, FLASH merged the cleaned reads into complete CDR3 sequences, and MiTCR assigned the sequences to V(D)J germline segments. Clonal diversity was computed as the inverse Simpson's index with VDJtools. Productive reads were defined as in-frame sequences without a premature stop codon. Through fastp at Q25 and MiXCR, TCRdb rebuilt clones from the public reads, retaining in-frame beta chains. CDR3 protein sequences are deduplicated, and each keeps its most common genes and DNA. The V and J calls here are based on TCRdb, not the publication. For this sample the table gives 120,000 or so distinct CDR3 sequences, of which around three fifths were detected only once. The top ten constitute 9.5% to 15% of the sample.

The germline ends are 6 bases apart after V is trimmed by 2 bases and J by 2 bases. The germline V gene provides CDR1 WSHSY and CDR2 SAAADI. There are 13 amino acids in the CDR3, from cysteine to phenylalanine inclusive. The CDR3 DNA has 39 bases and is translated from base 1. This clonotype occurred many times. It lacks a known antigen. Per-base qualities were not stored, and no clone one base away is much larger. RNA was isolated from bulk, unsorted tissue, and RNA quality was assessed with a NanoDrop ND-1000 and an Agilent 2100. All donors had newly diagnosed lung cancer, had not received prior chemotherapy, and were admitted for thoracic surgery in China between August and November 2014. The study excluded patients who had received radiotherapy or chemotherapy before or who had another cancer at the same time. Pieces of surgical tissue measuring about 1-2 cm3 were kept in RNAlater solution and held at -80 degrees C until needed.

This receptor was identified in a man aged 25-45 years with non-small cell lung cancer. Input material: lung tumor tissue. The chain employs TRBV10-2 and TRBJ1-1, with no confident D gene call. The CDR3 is CASSEGRNTEAFF. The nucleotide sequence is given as TGCGCCAGCAGTGAGGGCAGAAACACTGAAGCTTTCTTT.